Below are 14 T cell receptor beta chains sequenced from a single sample in a study of tumor-infiltrating lymphocytes in primary liver carcinoma. It was unsorted whole blood that yielded blood RNA, and germline DNA was also extracted. Researchers generated TCR beta cDNA from approximately 0.55 ug of total RNA, relying on a constant-region primer. Libraries of TCR beta came from three nested multiplex PCR rounds with slightly modified ARM-PCR. For approximately 9 cycles apiece, the opening two PCR rounds ran with TRBV1-TRBV30 forward primers and a C-beta reverse primer. TCRdb reprocessed the multiplex PCR reads with MiXCR, giving one entry per CDR3 protein. The sample contains about 330,000 distinct CDR3 sequences, less than 75% of which appear only once. Sample: peripheral blood. These receptors all come from a man aged 35 to 55 with primary liver carcinoma and hepatitis B virus infection.

This clonotype came up once. The chain has TRBV11-2 and TRBJ2-7, with D maybe TRBD2 (5 bases). Germline-derived CDR1 and CDR2 are SGHAT and FQNNGV. The germline V and J ends were trimmed by 3 bases and 4 bases, with 10 bases remaining between them. This CDR3 is 13 amino acids long. In DNA, the CDR3 is TGTGCCAGCAGCTTCGACGGGGAATACGAGCAGTACTTC. It encodes CASSFDGEYEQYF.

A few counts support this clonotype. CDR3 sequence (DNA): TGTGCCAGCAGTGACCCGGGACAGGAAAAAGATACGCAGTATTTT. Its translation: CASSDPGQEKDTQYF. The rearrangement joins TRBV6-4 to TRBJ2-3; 8 bases are a match to TRBD1. J was trimmed by 5 bases and V by 2 bases; bases with no gene match: 6. The CDR3 consists of 15 residues. Germline V lookup: CDR1 MRHNA, CDR2 SNTAGT.

Points on this clonotype: This may be a read error, as it is one base from a much larger clone. J is TRBJ2-2 and V is TRBV6-2 or TRBV6-3; D may be TRBD2 (5 bases). The CDR3 runs 12 residues. Germline V gene data show CDR1 as MNHEY and CDR2 as SVGEGT. The CDR3 loop reads CAISRGTGELFF. The CDR3 DNA reads as TGTGCCATCAGTCGGGGCACCGGGGAGCTGTTTTTT.

In regard to this clonotype: Compared with germline, one end of the junction differs, possibly owing to a read error. The rearrangement uses TRBV10-1 and TRBJ2-5; D may be TRBD1 (6 bases). The CDR3 has 13 residues. The V gene's germline CDR1 is WNHNN and CDR2 SYGVQD (reference sequence). This CDR3 is CAISGSKGEPQYF. CDR3 DNA: TGCGCCATCAGTGGTTCCAAGGGGGAGCCCCAGTACTTC.

The V gene is TRBV11-2, the J gene TRBJ2-7; D not certain. Germline CDR1 reads SGHAT; CDR2 reads FQNNGV. This CDR3 is 13 amino acids long. V dropped 9 bases and J dropped 0 bases, with 12 bases sitting between them. The CDR3 DNA follows: TGTGCCAGGACCGAAACAGCCTCCTACGAGCAGTACTTC. As protein: CARTETASYEQYF.

This chain uses TRBV25-1 with TRBJ2-2; D gene uncertain. V was pared by 5 bases and J by 10 bases, with 11 bases between. This CDR3 spans 12 amino acids. Germline-derived CDR1 and CDR2 are MGHDK and SYGVNS. The CDR3 spells CASSIPAVELFF. Written as DNA, the CDR3 is TGTGCCAGCAGTATCCCGGCCGTGGAGCTGTTTTTT.

In DNA form, the CDR3 reads TGTGCCAGCAGCTTAGAGGGGGTTGGCCAGTACTTC. Protein sequence: CASSLEGVGQYF. The gene calls are TRBV11-2 and TRBJ2-5; possibly TRBD1 or TRBD2 for D (5 bases each). Per the germline V gene, CDR1 is SGHAT and CDR2 is FQNNGV. The CDR3 is 12 residues long. V dropped 0 bases and J dropped 10 bases, with 9 bases sitting between them.

Remarks on this clonotype: One end of the junction does not line up with germline, which may come from a read error. The rearrangement links TRBV4-1 to TRBJ2-7; D may be TRBD2 (5 bases). CDR3 size: 15 residues. The germline gives CDR1 MGHRA, CDR2 YSYEKL. The CDR3 DNA sequence: TGCGCCAGCAGCCTCGGAAGAGGGAGCTCCTACGAGCGGCACTTC. It translates to CASSLGRGSSYERHF.

The V gene is TRBV11-1, the J gene TRBJ2-4; D is possibly TRBD2 (7 bases). Trimming cost V 6 bases and J 8 bases, with 17 bases left between them. Per the germline V gene, CDR1 is SGHAT and CDR2 is FQDESV (reference sequence). The CDR3 is 14 amino acids. The CDR3 sequence: CASSLCSGGHIQYF. In DNA form, the CDR3 reads TGTGCCAGCAGTTTGTGTTCGGGGGGCCACATTCAGTACTTC.

A remark on this clonotype: The CDR3 carries no conserved terminal phenylalanine or tryptophan, so it likely arises from a read error. The rearrangement links TRBV11-2 to TRBJ2-1, with D tentatively TRBD2 (5 bases). The V and J ends lost 9 bases and 0 bases respectively, with 21 bases between them. This CDR3 has 17 residues. CDR1 is SGHAT, CDR2 FQNNGV, per germline. CDR3 sequence reads: CASSLAVGLSSYNEQFY. CDR3 DNA: TGTGCCAGTAGCCTAGCAGTGGGATTAAGCTCCTACAATGAGCAGTTCTAC.

On this clonotype: Compared with germline, one end of the junction differs, possibly owing to a read error. J is TRBJ2-2 and V is TRBV11-2, with D uncertain. The CDR3 contains 12 residues. CDR1 and CDR2 from the germline V gene are SGHAT and FQNNGV. The CDR3 here is CAISLDTGELFF. The CDR3 DNA sequence: TGTGCCATCAGCCTCGACACCGGGGAGCTGTTTTTT.

Concerning this clonotype: A much larger clone differs from this one at a single base, so this may be a read error. Since no conserved phenylalanine or tryptophan closes the CDR3, a read error is the likely cause. This chain links TRBV10-3 with TRBJ2-5; no clear D. The V end lost 4 bases, the J end lost 1 base, and 10 bases lay between the germline ends. The CDR3 runs to 14 residues. CDR1 ENHRY and CDR2 SYGVKD come from the germline V gene. The CDR3: CAISGAEPQETQYL. The CDR3 region has the DNA TGTGCCATCAGTGGGGCAGAACCCCAAGAGACCCAGTACTTA.

About this clonotype: Germline is not matched at one junction end, which may reflect a read error. This chain joins TRBV4-3 and TRBJ2-1, with D hard to call. Germline CDR1 and CDR2: LGHNA and YSLEER. The CDR3 runs to 15 residues. The CDR3: CASSQDLTYRGEQLF. The CDR3, as DNA: TGCGCCAGTAGCCAAGATCTCACTTATCGCGGTGAGCAGCTCTTC.

Comment on this clonotype: Likely a read error: the CDR3 ends without its conserved phenylalanine or tryptophan. This chain links TRBV11-3 with TRBJ2-1, with TRBD2 as a possible D gene (6 bases). There are 15 residues in the CDR3. Germline V gives CDR1 SGHNT, CDR2 YENEEA. CDR3 region: CASSRDSITYNVQFL. Written as DNA, the CDR3 is TGTGCCAGCAGCAGGGACTCGATAACCTACAATGTGCAGTTCCTC.